These 15 T cell receptor beta chains were sequenced from one sample in a study of PD-L1 blockade in urothelial cancer. The data were produced by immunoSEQ multiplex PCR, yet TCRdb's version contains in-frame clones alone and is incomplete. The table includes approximately 79,000 clones, about 90% detected once. Material: PBMCs, obtained around atezolizumab (anti-PD-L1) treatment. These receptors were collected from a woman aged 70-85 years with urothelial cancer.

The V call is TRBV18, the J call TRBJ1-2; TRBD1 matches 7 bases. Germline loops: CDR1 KGHSH, CDR2 LQKENI. Losses at the gene ends were 5 bases for V and 6 bases for J; bases not matched to a gene: 6. The CDR3 is 13 residues long. Written as DNA, the CDR3 is TGTGCCAGCTCAATACAGGGGTACCATGGCTACACCTTC. Translating gives CASSIQGYHGYTF.

The chain has TRBV14 and TRBJ2-1; 7 nucleotides agree with TRBD2. With 2 bases clipped from V and 7 bases from J, the junction kept 8 bases outside the gene matches. The CDR3 spans 15 residues. Germline CDR1 SGHDN, CDR2 FVKESK. The DNA for the CDR3 is TGTGCCAGCAGCCAAAGTCTCGGGGGAGGGAATGAGCAGTTCTTC. Amino acids: CASSQSLGGGNEQFF.

This clone was observed once. The chain carries TRBV6-1 and TRBJ2-7, with 10 positions matching TRBD1. CDR3 length: 15 amino acids. Trimming cost V 5 bases and J 5 bases; bases outside gene matches: 9. Germline loops: CDR1 MNHNS, CDR2 SASEGT. CDR3 in DNA: TGTGCCAGCAGTATCCCGGGACAGGGGATCAACGAGCAGTACTTC. Translation: CASSIPGQGINEQYF.

V and J are TRBV19 and TRBJ2-3; 11 nucleotides agree with TRBD2. This CDR3 comprises 15 residues. V trimming: 6 bases; J trimming: 2 bases; junction bases outside the gene matches: 4. CDR1 and CDR2 (germline): LNHDA, SQIVND (reference sequence). The DNA for the CDR3 is TGTGCCAGTAGGTGGGGACTAGCGGACACAGATACGCAGTATTTT. As protein: CASRWGLADTDTQYF.

The J gene is TRBJ2-1, the V gene TRBV7-3; a weak D match, TRBD2 (5 bases). The CDR3 totals 13 residues. V was trimmed by 3 bases and J by 8 bases, leaving 11 bases between them. In germline, CDR1 is SGHTA, CDR2 FQGTGA. CDR3 coding DNA: TGTGCCAGCAGCTTTTTACTAGGAGATGAGCAGTTCTTC. Translating gives CASSFLLGDEQFF.

This clone was seen ten or more times. Here the CDR3 reads CASSTRRGTADGYTF. Here the CDR3 DNA reads TGTGCCAGTAGCACCAGGAGAGGGACTGCTGATGGCTACACCTTC. This chain uses TRBV19 with TRBJ1-2, with D perhaps TRBD1 (5 bases). The V and J ends lost 6 bases and 6 bases respectively, with 20 bases between them. CDR3 length: 15 residues. CDR1 and CDR2 (germline): LNHDA, SQIVND (reference sequence).

The chain is built from TRBV5-6 and TRBJ1-3; weak D call: TRBD1 (6 bases). V was cut by 1 base and J by 0 bases, with 14 bases left in between. Germline CDR1 and CDR2: SGHDT and YYEEEE. The CDR3 extends over 17 amino acids. The CDR3 reads CASSLRGTGSSGNTIYF. The CDR3 DNA sequence: TGTGCCAGCAGCTTGAGGGGGACGGGAAGCTCTGGAAACACCATATATTTT.

This chain links TRBV7-7 with TRBJ2-3; 14 bases line up with TRBD2. The length of the CDR3 is 17 residues. CDR1 and CDR2 (germline): SSHAT, FNYEAQ (reference sequence). With 1 base clipped from V and 5 bases from J, the junction kept 5 bases outside the gene matches. In DNA, the CDR3 is TGTGCCAGCAGCTTAGGACTAGCGGGAGGGCCGGGAGATACGCAGTATTTT. Translating gives CASSLGLAGGPGDTQYF.

The chain is built from TRBV2 and TRBJ1-2; 10 bases align to TRBD1. Germline assignment: CDR1 SNHLY and CDR2 FYNNEI. With 6 bases clipped from V and 4 bases from J, the junction kept 2 bases outside the gene matches. CDR3 size: 13 residues. CDR3 residues: CASRDRGFYGYTF. For the CDR3, the DNA is TGTGCCAGCAGGGACAGGGGGTTCTATGGCTACACCTTC.

The rearrangement links TRBV7-9 to TRBJ1-4; TRBD1 might be the D (5 bases). Germline V gene lookup returns CDR1 SEHNR and CDR2 FQNEAQ (reference sequence). The CDR3 runs 15 residues. Trimming shortened V by 3 bases and J by 6 bases, and 14 bases separated the two germline ends. The CDR3 region is CASSFRVGGDEKLFF. Written as DNA, the CDR3 is TGTGCCAGCAGCTTTAGAGTCGGGGGAGATGAAAAACTGTTTTTT.

The rearrangement uses TRBV30 and TRBJ1-5, with D perhaps TRBD1 (6 bases). CDR1 is GTSNPN and CDR2 is SVGIG in the germline V gene (reference sequence). This CDR3 contains 14 residues. V was cut by 1 base and J by 7 bases, with 14 bases left in between. Here the CDR3 reads CAWSDGTSSQPQHF. CDR3 coding DNA: TGTGCCTGGAGTGACGGGACAAGCAGCCAGCCCCAGCATTTT.

The chain couples TRBV2 to TRBJ2-2; 12 nucleotides match TRBD2. This CDR3 comprises 15 residues. The germline V gene encodes CDR1 SNHLY and CDR2 FYNNEI. V trimming: 6 bases; J trimming: 5 bases; junction bases outside the gene matches: 4. The chain's CDR3 is CASSRTSGTTGELFF. CDR3 DNA sequence: TGTGCCAGCAGCCGGACTAGCGGGACTACCGGGGAGCTGTTTTTT.

The rearrangement uses TRBV10-2 and TRBJ2-3; perhaps TRBD1 as D (7 bases). Germline V gene data show CDR1 as WSHSY and CDR2 as SAAADI. V lost 7 bases and J 0 bases, leaving 14 bases between the germline ends. The CDR3 runs to 15 residues. CDR3 sequence reads: CASTQGGFSTDTQYF. The CDR3 DNA reads as TGCGCCAGCACCCAGGGGGGTTTTAGCACAGATACGCAGTATTTT.

This chain uses TRBV5-1 with TRBJ2-7, with TRBD2 identical over 8 bases. This CDR3 contains 17 residues. With V trimmed by 6 bases and J by 0 bases, 14 bases remained unmatched. Germline V gene lookup returns CDR1 SGHRS and CDR2 YFSETQ. DNA for the CDR3: TGCGCCAGCAACCCGGGGGGGGGCGACCTAAGCTCCTACGAGCAGTACTTC. This sequence encodes CASNPGGGDLSSYEQYF. The variable domain in full, completed from reference TRBV5-1 and TRBJ2-7, reads KAGVTQTPRYLIKTRGQQVTLSCSPISGHRSVSWYQQTPGQGLQFLFEYFSETQRNKGNFPGRFSGRQFSNSRSEMNVSTLELGDSALYLCASNPGGGDLSSYEQYFGPGTRLTVT.

V and J are TRBV15 and TRBJ2-7; 8 bases map to TRBD2. Losses at the gene ends were 3 bases for V and 3 bases for J; bases not matched to a gene: 10. CDR3 size: 16 residues. CDR1 and CDR2 (germline): LNHNV, YYDKDF (reference sequence). The CDR3 DNA reads TGTGCCACCAGCAGCGGGAGGGCCGCAGTCTACTACGAGCAGTACTTC. It yields the protein CATSSGRAAVYYEQYF. The full variable domain, rest sourced from reference TRBV15 and TRBJ2-7, is DAMVIQNPRYQVTQFGKPVTLSCSQTLNHNVMYWYQQKSSQAPKLLFHYYDKDFNNEADTPDNFQSRRPNTSFCFLDIRSPGLGDTAMYLCATSSGRAAVYYEQYFGPGTRLTVT.